The sequence of this T cell receptor beta chain was determined in a study of Ad26.COV2.S vaccination and SARS-CoV-2 variants. The CDR3 length is 15 residues. V was shortened by 4 bases and J by 0 bases, with 10 bases between the two germline ends. CDR1 is LGHNA, CDR2 YSLEER, per germline. Assay: immunoSEQ multiplex PCR; the TCRdb copy retains only in-frame clones and omits some. The data hold just over 350,000 clones, with under 95% observed a single time. The chain uses TRBV4-3 and TRBJ1-5, with D perhaps matching TRBD1 (5 bases). Specimen: peripheral blood, collected after recovery from COVID-19. This sequence was found in a human donor who had recovered from COVID-19. CDR3 region: CASSPGHLSNQPQHF. The DNA of the CDR3 is TGCGCCAGCAGCCCAGGACACCTTAGCAATCAGCCCCAGCATTTT.